This T cell receptor beta chain was documented in a study of blood T cell repertoires in COVID-19. TCRdb's table, derived via immunoSEQ multiplex PCR, lists solely in-frame clones and lacks some. This table holds under 500,000 clones, 70% to 90% found once. CDR1 is SGHDT, CDR2 YYEEEE, per germline. The CDR3 is made up of 14 amino acids. Trimming removed 3 bases from V and 2 bases from J, with 9 bases in between. The TCR comes from a woman aged 18-29 years with acute COVID-19. V and J are TRBV5-6 and TRBJ1-3; weak D call: TRBD1 (5 bases). Material: PBMCs or T cells enriched from blood (not recorded which). CDR3 amino acids: CASSSSTAGNTIYF. Here the CDR3 DNA reads TGTGCCAGCAGCTCTTCGACAGCTGGAAACACCATATATTTT.